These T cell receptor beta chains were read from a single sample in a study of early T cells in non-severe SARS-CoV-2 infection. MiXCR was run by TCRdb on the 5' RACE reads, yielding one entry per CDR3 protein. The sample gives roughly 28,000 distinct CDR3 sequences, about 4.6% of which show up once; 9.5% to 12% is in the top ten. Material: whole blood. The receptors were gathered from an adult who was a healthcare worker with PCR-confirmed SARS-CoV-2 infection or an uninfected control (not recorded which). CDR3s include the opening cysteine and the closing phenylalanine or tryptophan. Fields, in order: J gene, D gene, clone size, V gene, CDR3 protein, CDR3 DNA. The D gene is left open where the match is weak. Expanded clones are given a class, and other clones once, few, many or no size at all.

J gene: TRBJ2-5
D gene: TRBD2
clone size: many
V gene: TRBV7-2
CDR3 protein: CASSLSSAFGGSGYQETQYF
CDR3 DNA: TGTGCCAGCAGCTTAAGTTCGGCCTTCGGCGGGAGTGGGTACCAAGAGACCCAGTACTTC

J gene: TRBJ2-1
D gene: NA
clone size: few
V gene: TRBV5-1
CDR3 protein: CASSPSGSSYNEQFF
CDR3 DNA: TGCGCCAGCAGCCCGAGCGGAAGCTCCTACAATGAGCAGTTCTTC

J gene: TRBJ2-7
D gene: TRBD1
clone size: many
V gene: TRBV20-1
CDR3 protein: CSARARDRGDEQYF
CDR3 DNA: TGCAGTGCTAGAGCTCGGGACAGGGGCGACGAGCAGTACTTC

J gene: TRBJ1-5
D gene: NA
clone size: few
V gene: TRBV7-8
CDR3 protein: CASSPSRDHQPQHF
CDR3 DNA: TGTGCCAGCAGTCCCAGTCGGGACCATCAGCCCCAGCATTTT

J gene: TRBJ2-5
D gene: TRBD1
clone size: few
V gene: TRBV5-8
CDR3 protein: CASSLFGTGDETQYF
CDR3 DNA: TGTGCCAGCAGCTTGTTCGGGACAGGGGATGAGACCCAGTACTTC

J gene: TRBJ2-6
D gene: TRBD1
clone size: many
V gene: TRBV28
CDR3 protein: CASSYRGSGANVLTF
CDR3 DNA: TGTGCCAGCAGTTACAGGGGCTCTGGGGCCAACGTCCTGACTTTC

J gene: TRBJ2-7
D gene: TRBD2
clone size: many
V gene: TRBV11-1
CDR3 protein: CASSFSSSGIPNYEQYF
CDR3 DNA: TGTGCCAGCAGCTTCTCGAGCAGCGGGATCCCAAACTACGAGCAGTACTTC

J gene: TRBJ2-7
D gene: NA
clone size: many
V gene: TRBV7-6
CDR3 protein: CASSISGDYEQYF
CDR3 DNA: TGTGCCAGCAGCATTAGCGGCGACTACGAGCAGTACTTC

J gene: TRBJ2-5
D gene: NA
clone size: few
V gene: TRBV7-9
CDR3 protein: CATGNPGQYQETQYF
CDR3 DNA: TGTGCCACCGGAAACCCTGGCCAGTACCAAGAGACCCAGTACTTC

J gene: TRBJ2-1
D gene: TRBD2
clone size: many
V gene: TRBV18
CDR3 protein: CASSPPGLAGGNEQFF
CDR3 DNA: TGTGCCAGCTCGCCTCCGGGACTAGCGGGAGGTAATGAGCAGTTCTTC

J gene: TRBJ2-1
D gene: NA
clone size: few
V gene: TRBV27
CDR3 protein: CASSLRSGEQFF
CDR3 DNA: TGTGCCAGCAGTTTAAGAAGCGGTGAGCAGTTCTTC

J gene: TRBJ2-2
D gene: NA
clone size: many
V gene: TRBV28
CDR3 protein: CASTEGRELFF
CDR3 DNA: TGTGCCAGCACGGAGGGACGGGAGCTGTTTTTT

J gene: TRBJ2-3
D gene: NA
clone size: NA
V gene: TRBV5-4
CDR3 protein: CASSSRELSTDTQYF
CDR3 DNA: TGTGCCAGCAGCTCGCGGGAATTGAGCACAGATACGCAGTATTTT

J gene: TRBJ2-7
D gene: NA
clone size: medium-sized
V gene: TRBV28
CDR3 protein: CASSQLTVPYEQYF
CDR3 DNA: TGTGCCAGCAGTCAGCTGACAGTACCCTACGAGCAGTACTTC

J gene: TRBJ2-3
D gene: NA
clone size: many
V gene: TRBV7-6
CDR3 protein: CASQGFTDTQYF
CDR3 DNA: TGTGCCAGCCAGGGTTTCACAGATACGCAGTATTTT

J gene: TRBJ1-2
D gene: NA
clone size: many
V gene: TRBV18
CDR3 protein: CASSSQASDGYTF
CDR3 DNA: TGTGCCAGCTCATCGCAGGCCAGCGATGGCTACACCTTC